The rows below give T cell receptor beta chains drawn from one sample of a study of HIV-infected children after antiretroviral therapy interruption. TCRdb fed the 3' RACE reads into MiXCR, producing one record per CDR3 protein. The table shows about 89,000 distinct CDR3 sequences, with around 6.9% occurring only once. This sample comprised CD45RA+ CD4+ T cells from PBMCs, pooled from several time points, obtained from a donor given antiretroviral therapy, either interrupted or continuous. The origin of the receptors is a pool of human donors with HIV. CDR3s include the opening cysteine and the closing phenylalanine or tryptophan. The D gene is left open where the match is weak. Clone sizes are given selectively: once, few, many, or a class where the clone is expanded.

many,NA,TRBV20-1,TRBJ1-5,TGCAGTGCTAGACAGGGTAGTCGCAATCAGCCCCAGCATTTT,CSARQGSRNQPQHF
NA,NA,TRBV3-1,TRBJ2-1,TGTGCCAGCAGCCCTCACGGGACCTACAATGAGCAGTTCTTC,CASSPHGTYNEQFF
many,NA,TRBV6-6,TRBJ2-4,TGTGCCAGCGGTGATGCAAGGGCAACAGGTCAAAACACCTTGTACTTT,CASGDARATGQNTLYF
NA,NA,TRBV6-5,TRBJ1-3,TGTGCCAGCGGAAGACTCGGTGGAAACACCATATATTTT,CASGRLGGNTIYF
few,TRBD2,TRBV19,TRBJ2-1,TGTGCCAGTAGTGCGTATAGCGGGGAATACAATGAGCAGTTCTTC,CASSAYSGEYNEQFF
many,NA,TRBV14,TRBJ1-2,TGTGCCAGCAGCCAATTCCGGGGGCGCGGCTACACCTTC,CASSQFRGRGYTF
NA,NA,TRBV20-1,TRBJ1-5,TGCAGTGCCCCCGGAGGTCAGCCCCAGCATTTT,CSAPGGQPQHF
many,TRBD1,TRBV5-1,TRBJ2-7,TGCGCCAGCAGCTTGGTGACAGGGGCCACCTACGAGCAGTACTTC,CASSLVTGATYEQYF
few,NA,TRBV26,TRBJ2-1,TGCGCCAGCAGTCATCCCTTCGACAGGGCGGGGAATGAGCAGTTCTTC,CASSHPFDRAGNEQFF
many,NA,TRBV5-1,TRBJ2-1,TGCGCCAGCCTCGGACTCGATGGCCCCAATGAGCAGTTCTTC,CASLGLDGPNEQFF
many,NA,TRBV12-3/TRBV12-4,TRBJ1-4,TGTGCCAGCAGGCCCCGACGACAGACCGGAGTGAATGAAAAACTGTTTTTT,CASRPRRQTGVNEKLFF
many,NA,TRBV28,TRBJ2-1,TGTGCCAGCAGTTCTGTCAAGAATGAGCAGTTCTTC,CASSSVKNEQFF
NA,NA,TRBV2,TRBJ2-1,TGTGCCAGCAGTGAGGAGTTTGCCAATGAGCAGTTCTTC,CASSEEFANEQFF
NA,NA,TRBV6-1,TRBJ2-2,TGTGCCACTCATGGGGGGGCGGCGAACACCGGGGAGCTGTTTTTT,CATHGGAANTGELFF
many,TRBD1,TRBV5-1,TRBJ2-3,TGCGCCAGCAGCTCGGGACAGGGGTTGACAGATACGCAGTATTTT,CASSSGQGLTDTQYF
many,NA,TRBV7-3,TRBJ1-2,TGTGCCAGCAGCCCCATCCAGGAAGCTAACTATGGCTACACCTTC,CASSPIQEANYGYTF
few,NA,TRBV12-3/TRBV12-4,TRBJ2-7,TGTGCCAGCAGTCTAGACCTTTTTTACGAGCAGTACTTC,CASSLDLFYEQYF
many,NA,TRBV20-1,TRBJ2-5,TGCAGTGCTAGTCCGGGGGCCGGGGAGACCCAGTACTTC,CSASPGAGETQYF
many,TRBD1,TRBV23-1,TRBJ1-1,TGCGCCAGCAGTCACCAGTTATACCACAGGGGGCAAAACACTGAAGCTTTCTTT,CASSHQLYHRGQNTEAFF
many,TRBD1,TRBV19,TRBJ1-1,TGTGCCAGTAGTGGGGACAGATTGAACACTGAAGCTTTCTTT,CASSGDRLNTEAFF
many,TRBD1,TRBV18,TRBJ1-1,TGTGCCAGCTCACCGCCAGGGGGCAGGGTAGCTGAAGCTTTCTTT,CASSPPGGRVAEAFF
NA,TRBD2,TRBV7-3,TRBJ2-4,TGTGCCAGCAGCCGGCGGGAGCGGGGGGGCGACATTCAGTACTTC,CASSRRERGGDIQYF
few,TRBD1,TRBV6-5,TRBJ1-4,TGTGCCAGCGGGACAGGAGTTAATGAAAAACTGTTTTTT,CASGTGVNEKLFF
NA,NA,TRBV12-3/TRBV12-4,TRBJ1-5,TGTGCCAGCAGTTTAATGGGCAATAGCAATCAGCCCCAGCATTTT,CASSLMGNSNQPQHF
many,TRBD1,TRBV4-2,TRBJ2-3,TGTGCCAGCAGCCGAATCCGGGACAGGGGAAGAAATACGCAGTATTTT,CASSRIRDRGRNTQYF
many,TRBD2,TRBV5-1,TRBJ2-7,TGCGCCAGCAGCCCCCGGACTAGCGGGGGATACGAGCAGTACTTC,CASSPRTSGGYEQYF
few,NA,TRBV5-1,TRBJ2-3,TGCGCCAGCAGACCCGAGTTTACCGCCGCGGATACGCAGTATTTT,CASRPEFTAADTQYF